This T cell receptor (beta chain) derives from a study of blood T cell repertoires in COVID-19. On the study more broadly: T cells, B-cell-depleted T cells, or PBMCs supplied cDNA or gDNA.

This CDR3 is 19 amino acids long. Deletions cut 0 bases from V and 0 bases from J, with 19 bases between. In germline, CDR1 is MNHEY, CDR2 SVGEGT. In the study's own analysis: Amplification with reference gene primers provided the estimates of nucleated cell counts. Clones were sequenced by immunoSEQ multiplex PCR, and TCRdb holds only the in-frame ones, with some missing. That table supplies the V and J calls and clone size; D and trimming were determined from the DNA. The table lists 88,000 or so clones, 79% of them singletons. The receptor was isolated from a human donor in a cohort sampled during active COVID-19. This chain uses TRBV6-2 or TRBV6-3 with TRBJ2-3; maybe TRBD2 (6 bases). The specimen sequenced was peripheral blood. The CDR3 loop reads CASSYSSSFRAGSTDTQYF. In DNA form, the CDR3 reads TGTGCCAGCAGTTACTCGTCGTCGTTTCGGGCGGGAAGCACAGATACGCAGTATTTT.